Below, 6 T cell receptor beta chains from the same sample are listed, as sequenced in a study of control samples from healthy donors and cancer patients. TCRdb's table, derived via immunoSEQ multiplex PCR, lists solely in-frame clones and lacks some. Among fewer than 200,000 clones listed, about 91% were seen once. Sequencing used blood. Receptor source: a woman aged 25 to 45 in good health.

V gene TRBV19 combines with J gene TRBJ2-4, with D perhaps matching TRBD1 or TRBD2 (6 bases each). V lost 8 bases and J lost 0, with 17 bases in between. CDR3 length equals 16 residues. Germline values: CDR1 LNHDA, CDR2 SQIVND (reference sequence). The CDR3 here is CASALDGGLAKNIQYF. The CDR3 bases are TGTGCCAGTGCACTGGACGGGGGCTTAGCCAAAAACATTCAGTACTTC.

V and J are TRBV4-1 and TRBJ2-7; D is uncertain. Germline V lookup: CDR1 MGHRA, CDR2 YSYEKL. V was clipped by 1 base and J by 2 bases, with 15 bases between them. The length of the CDR3 is 16 residues. The CDR3 DNA sequence: TGCGCCAGCAGCCAAGTCACCAGGAAAAACACCTACGAGCAGTACTTC. Protein product: CASSQVTRKNTYEQYF.

V usage is TRBV6-5 and J usage is TRBJ2-2; possibly TRBD1 for D (5 bases). CDR3 length: 14 amino acids. CDR1 MNHEY and CDR2 SVGAGI come from the germline V gene. Trimming took 7 bases from V and 1 from J, leaving 10 bases between them. Here the CDR3 DNA reads TGTGCCAGCAATAACAGGAGGAACACCGGGGAGCTGTTTTTT. Translating it yields CASNNRRNTGELFF.

The V gene is TRBV13, the J gene TRBJ2-3, with D tentatively TRBD2 (5 bases). The germline CDR1 and CDR2 sequences are PRHDT and FYEKMQ (reference sequence). Trimming stripped 5 bases from V and 6 bases from J, with 18 bases between. The CDR3 contains 15 residues. The CDR3 sequence is CASSTSASLPDTQYF. Here the CDR3 DNA reads TGTGCCAGCAGCACAAGTGCTAGCCTACCGGATACGCAGTATTTT.

The rearrangement links TRBV4-2 to TRBJ2-3, with D perhaps TRBD1 (6 bases). The V gene's germline CDR1 is LGHNA and CDR2 YNFKEQ. V dropped 2 bases and J dropped 2 bases, with 11 bases sitting between them. CDR3 length equals 15 residues. In DNA, the CDR3 is TGTGCCAGCAGCCAAACTAGGGACACCACAGATACGCAGTATTTT. It specifies CASSQTRDTTDTQYF.

In DNA, the CDR3 is TGCGCCAGCAGCCCGGACGGTAGATCCTACGAGCAGTACTTC. As protein: CASSPDGRSYEQYF. The chain has TRBV4-1 and TRBJ2-7; the D is unclear. Germline V gene sequence: CDR1 MGHRA, CDR2 YSYEKL. The CDR3 is 14 residues long. Trimming stripped 4 bases from V and 1 base from J, with 11 bases between.